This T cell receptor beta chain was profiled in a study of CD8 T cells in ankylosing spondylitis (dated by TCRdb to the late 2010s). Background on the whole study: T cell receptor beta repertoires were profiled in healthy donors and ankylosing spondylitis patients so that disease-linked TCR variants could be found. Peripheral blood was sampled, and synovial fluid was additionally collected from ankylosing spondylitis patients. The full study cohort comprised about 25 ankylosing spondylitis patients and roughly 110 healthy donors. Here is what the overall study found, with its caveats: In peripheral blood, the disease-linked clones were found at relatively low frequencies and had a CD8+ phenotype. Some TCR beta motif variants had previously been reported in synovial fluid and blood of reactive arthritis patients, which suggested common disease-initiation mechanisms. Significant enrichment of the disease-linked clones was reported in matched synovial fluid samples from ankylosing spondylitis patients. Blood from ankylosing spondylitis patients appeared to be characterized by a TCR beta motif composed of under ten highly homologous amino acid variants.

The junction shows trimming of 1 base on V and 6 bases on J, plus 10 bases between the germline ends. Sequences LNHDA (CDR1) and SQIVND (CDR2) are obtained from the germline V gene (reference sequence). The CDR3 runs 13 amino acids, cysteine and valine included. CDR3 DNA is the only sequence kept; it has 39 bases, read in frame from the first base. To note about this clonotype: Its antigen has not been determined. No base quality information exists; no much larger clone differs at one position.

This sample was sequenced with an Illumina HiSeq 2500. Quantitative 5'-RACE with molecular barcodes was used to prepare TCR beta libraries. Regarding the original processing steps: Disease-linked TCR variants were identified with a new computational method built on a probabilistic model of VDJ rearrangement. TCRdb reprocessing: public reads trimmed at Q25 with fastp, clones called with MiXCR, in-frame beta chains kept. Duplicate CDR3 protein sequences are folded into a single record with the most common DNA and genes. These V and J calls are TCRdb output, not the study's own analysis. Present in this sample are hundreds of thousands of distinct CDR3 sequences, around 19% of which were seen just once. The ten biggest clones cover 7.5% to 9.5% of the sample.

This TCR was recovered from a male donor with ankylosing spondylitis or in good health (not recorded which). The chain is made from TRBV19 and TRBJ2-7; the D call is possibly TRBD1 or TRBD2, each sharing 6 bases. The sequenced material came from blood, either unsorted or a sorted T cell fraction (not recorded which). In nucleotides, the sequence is TGTGCCAGTAGTATAGTCTCGGGGGCCGAGCAGTACGTC. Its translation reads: CASSIVSGAEQYV.